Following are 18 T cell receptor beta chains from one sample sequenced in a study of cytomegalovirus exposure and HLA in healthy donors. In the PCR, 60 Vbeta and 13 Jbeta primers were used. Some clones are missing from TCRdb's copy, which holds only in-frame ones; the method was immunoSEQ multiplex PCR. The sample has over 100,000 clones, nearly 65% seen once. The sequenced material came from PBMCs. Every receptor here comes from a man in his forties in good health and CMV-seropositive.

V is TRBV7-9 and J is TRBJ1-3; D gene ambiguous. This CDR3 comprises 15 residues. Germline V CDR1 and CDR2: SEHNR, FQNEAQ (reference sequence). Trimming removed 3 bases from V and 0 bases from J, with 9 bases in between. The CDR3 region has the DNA TGTGCCAGCAGCTTCGACTGGAGCTCTGGAAACACCATATATTTT. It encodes CASSFDWSSGNTIYF.

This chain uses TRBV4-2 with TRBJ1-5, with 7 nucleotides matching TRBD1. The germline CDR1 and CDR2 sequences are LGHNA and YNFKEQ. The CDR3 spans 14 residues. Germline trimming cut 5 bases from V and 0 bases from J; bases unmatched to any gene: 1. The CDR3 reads CASSGQVSNQPQHF. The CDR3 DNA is TGTGCCAGCAGCGGACAGGTTAGCAATCAGCCCCAGCATTTT.

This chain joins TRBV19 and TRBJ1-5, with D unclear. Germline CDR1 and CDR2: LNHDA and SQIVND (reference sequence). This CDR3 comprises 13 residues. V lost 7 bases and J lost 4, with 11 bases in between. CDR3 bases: TGTGCCAGTAACGTGGGCCTTAATCAGCCCCAGCATTTT. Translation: CASNVGLNQPQHF.

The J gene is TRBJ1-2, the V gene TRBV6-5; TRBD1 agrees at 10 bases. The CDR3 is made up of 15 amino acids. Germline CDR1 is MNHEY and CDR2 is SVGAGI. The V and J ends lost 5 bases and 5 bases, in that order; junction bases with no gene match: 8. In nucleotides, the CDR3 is TGTGCCAGCAGTCCCCGGGACAGGGGCGGATATGGCTACACCTTC. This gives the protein CASSPRDRGGYGYTF.

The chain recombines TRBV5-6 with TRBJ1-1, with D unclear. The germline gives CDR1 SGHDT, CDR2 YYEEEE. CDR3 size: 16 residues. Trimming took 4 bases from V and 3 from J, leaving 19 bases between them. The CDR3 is CASSRGVPERHTEAFF. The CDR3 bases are TGTGCCAGCAGCCGCGGGGTACCTGAGAGGCACACTGAAGCTTTCTTT.

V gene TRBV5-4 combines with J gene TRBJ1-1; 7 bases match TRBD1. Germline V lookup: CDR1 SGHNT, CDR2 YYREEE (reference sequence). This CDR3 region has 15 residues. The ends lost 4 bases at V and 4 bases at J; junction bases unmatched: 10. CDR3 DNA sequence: TGTGCCAGCAGCCCGATGAGGGGGCGGGCCACTGAAGCTTTCTTT. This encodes CASSPMRGRATEAFF.

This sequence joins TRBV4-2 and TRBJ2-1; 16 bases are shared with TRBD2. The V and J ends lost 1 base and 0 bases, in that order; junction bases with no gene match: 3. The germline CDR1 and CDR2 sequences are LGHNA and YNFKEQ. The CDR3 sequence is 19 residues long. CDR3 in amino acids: CASSQVGTSGGDSYNEQFF. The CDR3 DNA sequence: TGTGCCAGCAGCCAAGTGGGGACTAGCGGGGGGGACTCCTACAATGAGCAGTTCTTC.

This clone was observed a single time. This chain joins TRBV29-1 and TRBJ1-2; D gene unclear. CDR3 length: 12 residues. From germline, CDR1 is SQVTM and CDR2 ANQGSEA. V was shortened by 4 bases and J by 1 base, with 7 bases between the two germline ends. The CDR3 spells CSVGHFNYGYTF. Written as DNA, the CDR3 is TGCAGCGTTGGACACTTTAACTATGGCTACACCTTC.

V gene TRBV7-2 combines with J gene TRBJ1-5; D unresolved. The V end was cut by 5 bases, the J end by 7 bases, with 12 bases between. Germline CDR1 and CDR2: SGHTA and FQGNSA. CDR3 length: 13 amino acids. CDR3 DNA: TGTGCCAGCAGCCGAGATTTGAGCCAGCCCCAGCATTTT. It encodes CASSRDLSQPQHF.

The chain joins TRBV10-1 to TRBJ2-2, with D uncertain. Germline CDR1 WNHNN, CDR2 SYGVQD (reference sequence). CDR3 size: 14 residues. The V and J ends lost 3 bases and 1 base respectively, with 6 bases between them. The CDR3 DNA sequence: TGCGCCAGCAGTGAATCACTGAACACCGGGGAGCTGTTTTTT. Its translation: CASSESLNTGELFF.

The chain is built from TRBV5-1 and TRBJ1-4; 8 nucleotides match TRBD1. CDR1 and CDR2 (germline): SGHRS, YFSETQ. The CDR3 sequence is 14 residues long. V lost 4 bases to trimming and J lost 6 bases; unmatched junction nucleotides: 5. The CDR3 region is CASSPGGFYEKLFF. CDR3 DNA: TGCGCCAGCAGCCCAGGGGGCTTTTATGAAAAACTGTTTTTT.

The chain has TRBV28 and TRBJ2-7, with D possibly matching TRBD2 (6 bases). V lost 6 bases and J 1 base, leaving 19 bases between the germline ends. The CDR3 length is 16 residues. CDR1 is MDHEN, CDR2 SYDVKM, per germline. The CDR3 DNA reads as TGTGCCAGCAGATCGAAGGGACTGCCTTCGTCCTACGAGCAGTACTTC. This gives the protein CASRSKGLPSSYEQYF.

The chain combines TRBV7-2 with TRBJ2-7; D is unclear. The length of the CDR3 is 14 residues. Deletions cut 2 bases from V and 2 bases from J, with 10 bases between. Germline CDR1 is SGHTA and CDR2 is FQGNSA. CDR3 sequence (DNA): TGTGCCAGCAGCTTACCGCCCGGTACCTACGAGCAGTACTTC. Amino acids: CASSLPPGTYEQYF.

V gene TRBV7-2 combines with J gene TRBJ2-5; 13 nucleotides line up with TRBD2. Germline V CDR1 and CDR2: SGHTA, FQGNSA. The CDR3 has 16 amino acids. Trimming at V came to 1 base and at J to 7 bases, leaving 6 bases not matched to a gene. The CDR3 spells CASSLETSGGLGTQYF. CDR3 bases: TGTGCCAGCAGCTTAGAGACTAGCGGGGGGTTAGGGACCCAGTACTTC.

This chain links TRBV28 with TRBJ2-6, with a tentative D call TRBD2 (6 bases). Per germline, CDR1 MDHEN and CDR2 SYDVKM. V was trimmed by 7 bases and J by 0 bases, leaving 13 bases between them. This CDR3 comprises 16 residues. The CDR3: CASNGGGASGANVLTF. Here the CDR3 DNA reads TGTGCCAGCAACGGGGGTGGGGCCTCTGGGGCCAACGTCCTGACTTTC.

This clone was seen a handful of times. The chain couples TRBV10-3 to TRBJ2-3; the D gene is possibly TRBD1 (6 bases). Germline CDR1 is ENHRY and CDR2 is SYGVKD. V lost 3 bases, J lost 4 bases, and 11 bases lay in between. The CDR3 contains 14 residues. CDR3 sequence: CAISDYRVSDTQYF. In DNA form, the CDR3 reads TGTGCCATCAGTGATTACAGGGTCTCAGATACGCAGTATTTT.

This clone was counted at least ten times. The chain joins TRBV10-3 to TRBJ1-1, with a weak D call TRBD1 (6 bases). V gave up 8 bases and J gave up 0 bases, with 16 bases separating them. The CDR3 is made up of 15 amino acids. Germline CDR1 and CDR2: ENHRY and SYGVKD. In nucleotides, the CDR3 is TGTGCCATCCGACGGGGGGGCCGTATGAACACTGAAGCTTTCTTT. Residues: CAIRRGGRMNTEAFF.

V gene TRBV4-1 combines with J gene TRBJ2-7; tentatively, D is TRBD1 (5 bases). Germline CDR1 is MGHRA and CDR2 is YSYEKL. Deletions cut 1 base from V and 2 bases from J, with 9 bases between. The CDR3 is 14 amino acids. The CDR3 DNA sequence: TGCGCCAGCAGCCAAGGGGTAGGGGCCTACGAGCAGTACTTC. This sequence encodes CASSQGVGAYEQYF.